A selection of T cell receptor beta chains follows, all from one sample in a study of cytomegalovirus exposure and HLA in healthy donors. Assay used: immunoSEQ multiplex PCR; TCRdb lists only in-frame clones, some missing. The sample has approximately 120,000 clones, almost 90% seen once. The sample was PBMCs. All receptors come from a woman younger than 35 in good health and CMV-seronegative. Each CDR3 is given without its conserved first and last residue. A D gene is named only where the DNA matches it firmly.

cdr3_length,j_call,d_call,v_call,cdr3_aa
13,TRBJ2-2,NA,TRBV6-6,ASTLYQGGPGELF
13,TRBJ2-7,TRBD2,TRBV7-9,ASSGPGTSGHEQY
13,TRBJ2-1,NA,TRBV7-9,ASSPTGPLKGEQF
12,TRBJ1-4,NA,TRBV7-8,ASSSSATNEKLF
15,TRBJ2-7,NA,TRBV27,ASSSLTAGDRPYEQY
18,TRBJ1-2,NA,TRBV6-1,ASSEPTIKDSSNSNYGYT
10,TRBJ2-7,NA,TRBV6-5,ASRREFGEQY
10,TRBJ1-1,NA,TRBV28,ATRAPNTEAF
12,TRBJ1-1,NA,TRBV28,ASGGSVGATEAF
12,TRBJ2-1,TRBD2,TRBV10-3,ATEPSGGDNEQF
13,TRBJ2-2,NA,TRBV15,ATSADRAGTGELF
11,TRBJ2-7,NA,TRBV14,ASSQEFLPGQY
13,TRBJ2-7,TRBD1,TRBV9,ASSVRDRGPYEQY
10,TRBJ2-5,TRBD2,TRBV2,ASASGEETQY
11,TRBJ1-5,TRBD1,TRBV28,ASKTGRNQPQH
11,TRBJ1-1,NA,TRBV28,ASGWRMNTEAF
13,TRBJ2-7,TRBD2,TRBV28,ASSQTSGGVNEQY
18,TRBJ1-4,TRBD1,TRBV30,AAPGDRGQRIIPTNEKLF
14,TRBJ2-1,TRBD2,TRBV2,ASRARTSGIHNEQF
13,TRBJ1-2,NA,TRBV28,ASTILPELGYGYT
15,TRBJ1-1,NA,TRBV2,ASQTKAGALMNTEAF
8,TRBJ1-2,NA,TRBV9,ASSGNGYT
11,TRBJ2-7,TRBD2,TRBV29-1,SVERLAGDEQY
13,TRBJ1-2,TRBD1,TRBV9,ASSVGSLTGDGYT
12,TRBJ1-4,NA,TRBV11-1,ASSWTATNEKLF
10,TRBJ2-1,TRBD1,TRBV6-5,ASRTGVNEQF
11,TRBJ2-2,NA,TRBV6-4,ASSDSSTGELF
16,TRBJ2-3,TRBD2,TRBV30,AWSVGAGGVRGTDTQY
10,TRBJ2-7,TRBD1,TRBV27,ASRDAGGWQY
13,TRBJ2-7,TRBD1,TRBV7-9,ASSFRKGQGYEQY
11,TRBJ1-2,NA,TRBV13,ASSLGQNYGYT